This TCR beta chain is from a study of CD8+ T cells in alopecia areata (dated by TCRdb to the late 2010s). Study-level background: Treated patients were enrolled in an open-label pilot trial of oral tofacitinib at 5 to 10 mg twice daily for moderate-to-severe alopecia areata. Human TCRbeta sequencing covered scalp tissue and sorted CD4+ and CD8+ peripheral blood T cells from patchy and totalis/universalis alopecia areata patients and healthy controls. Tofacitinib was administered for 6 to 18 months, and 6 months of follow-up off drug were then conducted to assess delayed response and recurrence. RNA was extracted with the PAXgene miRNA kit for fixed scalp, the miRNeasy kit for PBMCs, and the RNeasy kit for mouse skin. The SALT score, which quantifies the percentage of affected scalp surface area, was used to measure disease severity in treated patients. In both human patients and the C3H/HeJ mouse model, the study applied high-throughput TCRbeta sequencing to look at T cell clonal expansion in alopecia areata. Biopsies were taken from tofacitinib-treated patients at baseline and again at 4 and 24 weeks into treatment, and several of those patients also had a later scalp biopsy. Scalp clonality was compared across normal scalp (n=4), patchy alopecia areata scalp (n=8), and alopecia totalis/universalis scalp (n=8). TCRbeta CDR3 regions were amplified by immunoSEQ multiplex PCR using 35 Vbeta forward and 13 Jbeta reverse primers.

Library generation was performed with the immunoSEQ multiplex PCR assay. To provide template for TCR sequencing, every sample had RNA extracted and reverse transcribed into cDNA. SuperScript III was used to make first-strand cDNA, primed with a 2:1 mix of oligo-dT and random hexamers. A synthetic immune receptor repertoire was used to assess amplification bias, and residual bias was removed computationally. Per the authors' processing: Raw reads were preprocessed to remove errors, and CDR3 was defined according to IMGT conventions as the region from the conserved cysteine to phenylalanine. Clonality was calculated as 1 minus Shannon entropy normalized by log2 of the number of productive unique TCRs. Whether each scalp clone was CD4 or CD8 was inferred by checking scalp TCRbeta sequences against the CD4 and CD8 repertoires from sorted blood. The immuneACCESS repertoire file appears here via TCRdb, limited to in-frame rearrangements. These files lack a portion of the clones; in checked studies, under half of the deficit traces to unresolved V genes, and the cause of the others is not known. The V and J calls and clone size come from that table; D and trimming were worked out from the DNA. For this sample the table gives over 250,000 clones, of which 60% were detected only once. About 0.88% of the sample lies in the top ten.

Concerning this clone: Its recognized antigen is unknown. No much larger clone exists at a distance of one base, and base qualities are not known.

Germline trimming amounts to 5 bases on V and 5 bases on J, with 3 as the count of junction bases outside the gene matches. Reading the germline V gene gives CDR1 SNHLY and CDR2 FYNNEI. The CDR3 measures 13 amino acids from cysteine to phenylalanine. The retained sequence is limited to the CDR3, 39 bases, with the frame set at the first base. The meaning of the sample's treatment or condition label: oral pan-JAK inhibitor, 5-10 mg twice daily. Peripheral blood and lesional scalp punch biopsies were obtained from patients with alopecia areata. PBMCs were isolated by density centrifugation and stained for CD3, CD4 and CD8, and CD4+ and CD8+ T cells were sorted on a FACSAria. General study outcomes and caveats: Unlike mouse skin, where gammadelta T cells dominate, normal human skin contains resident alphabeta T cells that get sequenced too, which complicates analysis of the scalp TCR repertoire. Scalp clonality and the number of expanded CD8+ clones among the top 100 scalp clones were significantly decreased by tofacitinib. Because the treated cohort was small and had just a single nonresponder, larger studies are needed to establish links between baseline CD8+ expansion and response. During tofacitinib treatment, many expanded lesional clones remained in scalp and blood, and this persistence may partly explain relapse after treatment is stopped. Compared with normal scalp, lesional scalp, particularly in alopecia totalis/universalis, had higher clonality and more expanded CD8+ clones, which suggests antigenic drive. Compared with mice, TCR sequences shared between patients were less clear, possibly partly because of HLA diversity across the patient population.

The rearranged segments are TRBV2 and TRBJ1-5; 7 central bases correspond to TRBD1. This material consisted of CD4+ T cells sorted from blood, taken between weeks 51 and 52, from a patient treated with tofacitinib. This receptor was identified in a human donor with alopecia areata. CDR3 sequence: CASSRDRDQPQHF. In nucleotide form, the sequence is TGTGCCAGCAGTCGTGACAGGGATCAGCCCCAGCATTTT.